This T cell receptor beta chain was sequenced in a study of control samples from healthy donors and cancer patients. The CDR3 runs 16 residues. V dropped 1 base and J dropped 2; count of bases not matched to a gene: 6. Germline values: CDR1 SGHAT, CDR2 FQNNGV. The sample holds a few counts of this clone. The data were produced by immunoSEQ multiplex PCR, yet TCRdb's version contains in-frame clones alone and is incomplete. The data hold under 450,000 clones, with about 93% observed a single time. The chain has TRBV11-2 and TRBJ2-7; the match to TRBD2 covers 9 bases. This receptor was taken from a man aged 35-49 years with head and neck cancer. The sample taken for sequencing was PBMCs. The CDR3 DNA reads as TGTGCCAGCAGCTTAGTGCGCCTAGCGGGGACCTACGAGCAGTACTTC. It yields the protein CASSLVRLAGTYEQYF.